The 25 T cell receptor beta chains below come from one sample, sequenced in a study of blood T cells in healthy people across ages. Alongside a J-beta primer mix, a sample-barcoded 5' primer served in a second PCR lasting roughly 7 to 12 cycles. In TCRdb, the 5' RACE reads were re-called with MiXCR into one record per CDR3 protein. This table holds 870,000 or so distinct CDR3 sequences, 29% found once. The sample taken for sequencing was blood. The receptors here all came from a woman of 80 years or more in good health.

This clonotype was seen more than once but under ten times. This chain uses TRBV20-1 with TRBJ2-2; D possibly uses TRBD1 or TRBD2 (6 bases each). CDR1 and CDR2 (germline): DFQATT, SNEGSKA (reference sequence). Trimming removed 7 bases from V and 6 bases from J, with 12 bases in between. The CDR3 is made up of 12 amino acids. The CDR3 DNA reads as TGCAGTGTCACTCGGGGGCCCGGGGAGCTGTTTTTT. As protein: CSVTRGPGELFF.

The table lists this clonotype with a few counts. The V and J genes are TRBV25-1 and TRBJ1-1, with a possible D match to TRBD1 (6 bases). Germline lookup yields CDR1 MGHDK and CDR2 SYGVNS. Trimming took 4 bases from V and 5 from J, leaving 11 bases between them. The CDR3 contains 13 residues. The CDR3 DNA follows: TGTGCCAGCAGTGGGATAGGGGGGACTGAAGCTTTCTTT. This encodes CASSGIGGTEAFF. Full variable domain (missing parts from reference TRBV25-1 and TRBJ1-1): EADIYQTPRYLVIGTGKKITLECSQTMGHDKMYWYQQDPGMELHLIHYSYGVNSTEKGDLSSESTVSRIRTEHFPLTLESARPSHTSQYLCASSGIGGTEAFFGQGTRLTVV.

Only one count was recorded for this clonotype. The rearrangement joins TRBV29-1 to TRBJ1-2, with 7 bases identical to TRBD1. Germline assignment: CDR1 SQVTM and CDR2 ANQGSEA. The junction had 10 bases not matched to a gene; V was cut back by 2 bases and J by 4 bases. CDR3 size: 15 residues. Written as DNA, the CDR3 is TGCAGCGTTGAAATGGGGCAGGGGGAAGTCTATGGCTACACCTTC. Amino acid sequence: CSVEMGQGEVYGYTF.

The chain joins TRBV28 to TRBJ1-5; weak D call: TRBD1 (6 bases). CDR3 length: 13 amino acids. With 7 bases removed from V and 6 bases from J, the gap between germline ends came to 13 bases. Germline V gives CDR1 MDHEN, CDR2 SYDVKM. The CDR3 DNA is TGTGCCAGCACCCAAGGGGGGAGTCAGCCCCAGCATTTT. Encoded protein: CASTQGGSQPQHF.

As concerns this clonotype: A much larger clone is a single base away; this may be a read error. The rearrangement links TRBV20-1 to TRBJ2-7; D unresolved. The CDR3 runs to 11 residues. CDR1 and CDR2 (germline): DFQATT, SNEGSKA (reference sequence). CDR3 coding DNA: TGCAGGGCTAGGATCATCGACGAGCAGTACTTC. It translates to CRARIIDEQYF.

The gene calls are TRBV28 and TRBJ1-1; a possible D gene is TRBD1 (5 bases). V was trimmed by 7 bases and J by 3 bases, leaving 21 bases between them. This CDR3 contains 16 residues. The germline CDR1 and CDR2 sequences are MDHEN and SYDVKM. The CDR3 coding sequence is TGTGCCAGCATCATACAAACGGCGGGGCTACACACTGAAGCTTTCTTT. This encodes CASIIQTAGLHTEAFF.

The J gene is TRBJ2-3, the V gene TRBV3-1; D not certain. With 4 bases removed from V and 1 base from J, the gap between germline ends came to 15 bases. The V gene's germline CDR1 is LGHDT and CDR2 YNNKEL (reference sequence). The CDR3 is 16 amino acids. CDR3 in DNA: TGTGCCAGCAGCCGTCGAACGAAAACCCGCACAGATACGCAGTATTTT. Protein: CASSRRTKTRTDTQYF.

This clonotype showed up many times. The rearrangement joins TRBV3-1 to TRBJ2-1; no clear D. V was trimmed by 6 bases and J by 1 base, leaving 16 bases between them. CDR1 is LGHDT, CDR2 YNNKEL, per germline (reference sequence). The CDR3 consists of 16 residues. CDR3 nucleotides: TGTGCCAGCAGGGTTGGGCGCGATGGGTCCTACAATGAGCAGTTCTTC. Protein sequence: CASRVGRDGSYNEQFF.

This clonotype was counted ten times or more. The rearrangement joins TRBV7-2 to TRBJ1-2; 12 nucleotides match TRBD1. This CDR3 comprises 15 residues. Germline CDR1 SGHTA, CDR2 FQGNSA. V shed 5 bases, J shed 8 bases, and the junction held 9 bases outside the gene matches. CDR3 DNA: TGTGCCAGCAGCCGCCGGGACAGGGGGCCGAGGGGCTACACCTTC. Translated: CASSRRDRGPRGYTF.

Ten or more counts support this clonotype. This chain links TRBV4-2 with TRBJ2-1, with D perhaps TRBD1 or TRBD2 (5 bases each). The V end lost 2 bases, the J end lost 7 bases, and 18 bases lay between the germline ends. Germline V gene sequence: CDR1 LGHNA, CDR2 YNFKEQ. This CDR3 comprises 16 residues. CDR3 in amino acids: CASSQQGPPVRNEQFF. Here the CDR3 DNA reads TGTGCCAGCAGCCAACAGGGACCACCTGTGCGGAATGAGCAGTTCTTC.

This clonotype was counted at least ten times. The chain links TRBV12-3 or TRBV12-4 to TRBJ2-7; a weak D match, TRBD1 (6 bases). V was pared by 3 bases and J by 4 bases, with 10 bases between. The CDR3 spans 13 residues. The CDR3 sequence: CASSFLGQYEQYF. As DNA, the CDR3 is TGTGCCAGCAGTTTCCTCGGACAGTACGAGCAGTACTTC.

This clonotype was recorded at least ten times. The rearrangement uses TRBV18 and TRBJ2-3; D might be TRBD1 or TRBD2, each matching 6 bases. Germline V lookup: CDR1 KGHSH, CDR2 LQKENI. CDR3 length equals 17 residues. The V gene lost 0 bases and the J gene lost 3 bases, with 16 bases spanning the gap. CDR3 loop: CASSPPTGASVTDTQYF. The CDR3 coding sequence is TGTGCCAGCTCACCACCAACGGGGGCATCGGTTACAGATACGCAGTATTTT.

CDR3 protein: CASNVRPGEHQPQHF. CDR3 sequence (DNA): TGTGCCAGCAATGTGCGTCCAGGGGAACATCAGCCCCAGCATTTT. The rearrangement joins TRBV28 to TRBJ1-5, with a weak D call TRBD1 (6 bases). Germline CDR1 MDHEN, CDR2 SYDVKM. V lost 7 bases, J lost 5 bases, and 18 bases lay in between. This CDR3 has 15 residues. The full variable domain, with the rest looked up from reference TRBV28 and TRBJ1-5, is DVKVTQSSRYLVKRTGEKVFLECVQDMDHENMFWYRQDPGLGLRLIYFSYDVKMKEKGDIPEGYSVSREKKERFSLILESASTNQTSMYLCASNVRPGEHQPQHFGDGTRLSIL.

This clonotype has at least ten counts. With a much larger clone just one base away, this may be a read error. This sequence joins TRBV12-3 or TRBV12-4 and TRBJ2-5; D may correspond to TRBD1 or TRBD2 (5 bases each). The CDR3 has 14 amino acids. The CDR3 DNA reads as TGTGCCAGCAGGTTAGAGGGACCCCAAGAGACCCAGTACTTC. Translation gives CASRLEGPQETQYF.

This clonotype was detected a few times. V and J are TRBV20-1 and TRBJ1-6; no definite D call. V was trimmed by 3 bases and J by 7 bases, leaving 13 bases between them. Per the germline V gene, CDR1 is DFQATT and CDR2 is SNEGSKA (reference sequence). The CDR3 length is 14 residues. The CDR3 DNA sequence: TGCAGTGCTAGCCCCCCTCCGGGGAATTCACCCCTCCACTTT. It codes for CSASPPPGNSPLHF.

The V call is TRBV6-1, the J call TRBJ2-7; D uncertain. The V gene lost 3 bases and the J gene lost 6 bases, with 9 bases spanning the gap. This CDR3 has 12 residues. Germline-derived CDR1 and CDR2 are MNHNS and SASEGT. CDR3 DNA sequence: TGTGCCAGCAGTGACCACAGATCCGAGCAGTACTTC. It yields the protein CASSDHRSEQYF.

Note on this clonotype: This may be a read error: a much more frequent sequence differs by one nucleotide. CDR3 loop: CVSSEGYTEAFF. The CDR3 DNA reads TGCGTCAGCAGTGAGGGCTACACTGAAGCTTTCTTT. The genes are TRBV10-2 and TRBJ1-1, with D uncertain. CDR1 and CDR2 from the germline V gene are WSHSY and SAAADI. The CDR3 extends over 12 amino acids.

CDR3 in amino acids: CASSYSMRTGEETQYF. In nucleotides, the CDR3 is TGTGCCAGCAGTTACTCGATGCGGACAGGGGAAGAGACCCAGTACTTC. The V gene is TRBV6-5, the J gene TRBJ2-5; 9 bases match TRBD1. V lost 0 bases, J lost 3 bases, and 5 bases stayed unmatched. The germline V gene encodes CDR1 MNHEY and CDR2 SVGAGI. The CDR3 has 16 amino acids.

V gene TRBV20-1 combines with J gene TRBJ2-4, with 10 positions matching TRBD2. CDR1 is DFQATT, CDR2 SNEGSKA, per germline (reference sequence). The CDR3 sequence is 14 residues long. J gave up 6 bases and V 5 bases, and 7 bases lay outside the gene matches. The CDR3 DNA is TGCAGTGCTCCTGGACTAGCGGAACCAAACATTCAGTACTTC. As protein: CSAPGLAEPNIQYF.

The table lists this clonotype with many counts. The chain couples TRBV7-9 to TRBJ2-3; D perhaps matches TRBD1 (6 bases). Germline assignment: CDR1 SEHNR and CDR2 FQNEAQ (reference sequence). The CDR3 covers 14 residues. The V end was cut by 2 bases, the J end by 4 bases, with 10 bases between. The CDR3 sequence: CASSLQGTSDTQYF. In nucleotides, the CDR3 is TGTGCCAGCAGCTTACAGGGGACGTCAGATACGCAGTATTTT.

Here the CDR3 reads CASQLGVNEKLFF. The CDR3 DNA reads as TGTGCCAGCCAGTTAGGGGTTAATGAAAAACTGTTTTTT. The chain employs TRBV11-2 and TRBJ1-4; maybe TRBD1 (5 bases). Germline V gene data show CDR1 as SGHAT and CDR2 as FQNNGV. With 8 bases removed from V and 4 bases from J, the gap between germline ends came to 11 bases. The CDR3 sequence is 13 residues long.

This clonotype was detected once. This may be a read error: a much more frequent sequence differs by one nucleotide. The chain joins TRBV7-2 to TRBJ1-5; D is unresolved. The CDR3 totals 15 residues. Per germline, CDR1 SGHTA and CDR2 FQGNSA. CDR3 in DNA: TGTGCCGGCAGCTTAGTCGCCGGGTCCAATCAGCCCCAGCATTTT. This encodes CAGSLVAGSNQPQHF. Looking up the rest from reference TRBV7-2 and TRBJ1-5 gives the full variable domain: GAGVSQSPSNKVTEKGKDVELRCDPISGHTALYWYRQSLGQGLEFLIYFQGNSAPDKSGLPSDRFSAERTGGSVSTLTIQRTQQEDSAVYLCAGSLVAGSNQPQHFGDGTRLSIL.

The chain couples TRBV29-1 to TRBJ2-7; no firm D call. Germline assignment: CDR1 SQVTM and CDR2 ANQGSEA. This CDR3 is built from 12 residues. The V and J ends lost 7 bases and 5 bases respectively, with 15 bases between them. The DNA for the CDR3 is TGCAGCGCCCGGAGATCTGGGGACGAGCAGTACTTC. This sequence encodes CSARRSGDEQYF.

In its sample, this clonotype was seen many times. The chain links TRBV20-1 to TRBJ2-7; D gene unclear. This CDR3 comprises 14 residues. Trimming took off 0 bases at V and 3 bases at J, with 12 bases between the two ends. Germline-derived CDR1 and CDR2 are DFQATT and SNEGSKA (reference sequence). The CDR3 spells CSARDMAVFYEQYF. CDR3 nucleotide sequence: TGCAGTGCTAGAGACATGGCAGTCTTCTACGAGCAGTACTTC.

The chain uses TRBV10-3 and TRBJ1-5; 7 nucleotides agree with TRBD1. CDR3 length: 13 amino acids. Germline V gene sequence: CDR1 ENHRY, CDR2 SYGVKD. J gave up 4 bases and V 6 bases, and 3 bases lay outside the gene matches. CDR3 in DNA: TGTGCCATCAGGGGACAGCCGAATCAGCCCCAGCATTTT. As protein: CAIRGQPNQPQHF.